This T cell receptor beta chain was profiled in a study of CD8+CD57+ T cells in acquired aplastic anemia. This CDR3 has 15 residues. Germline values: CDR1 LNHNV, CDR2 YYDKDF (reference sequence). Trimming at V came to 3 bases and at J to 4 bases, leaving 4 bases not matched to a gene. The patients chosen for sequencing had shown expansion of CD8+CD57+ cells (detected by flow cytometry). Genomic DNA constituted the template upon which TCR beta VDJ and CDR3 profiling was performed. TCRdb fed the reads into MiXCR, producing one record per CDR3 protein. The data hold approximately 200,000 distinct CDR3 sequences, with roughly 53% observed a single time.

This TCR derives from a human donor with aplastic anemia. The source material was sorted CD4+, CD8+, or CD8+CD57+ T cells (not recorded which) from PBMCs. V is TRBV15 and J is TRBJ2-7, with 12 bases identical to TRBD1. DNA for the CDR3: TGTGCCACCAGCAGCCAGGGACAGGGGGCATACGAGCAGTACTTC. Amino acids: CATSSQGQGAYEQYF.